This T cell receptor beta chain was recorded in a study of shared clonotypes between healthy human individuals. Study-level points and caveats: Around 5.4% of naive CD4 clonotypes were common to several donors.

This CDR3 is built from 14 residues. Germline-derived CDR1 and CDR2 are SGHNT and YYREEE (reference sequence). The V gene end was trimmed by 5 bases and the J gene end by 5 bases; junction bases not matched to a gene: 3. Notes on this clone: The antigen remains unidentified.

Repertoires were generated with immunoSEQ multiplex PCR, while TCRdb's copy carries only in-frame clones and drops some. The repertoire holds 2 million to 2.5 million clones, with roughly 94% as singletons. The receptor was derived from a man aged 18 to 29 in good health. This chain connects TRBV5-4 to TRBJ2-1; 11 nucleotides align to TRBD2. Sequencing was performed on naive CD4+ T cells sorted from blood. Subset: CD45RA+ positively selected. This chain's CDR3 is CASSPSGRNNEQFF. CDR3 nucleotides: TGTGCCAGCAGTCCTAGCGGGAGGAACAATGAGCAGTTCTTC.